This T cell receptor (beta chain) appears in the sequencing data of a study of shared clonotypes between healthy human individuals. Study findings and constraints: Richness estimates generally favored naive over memory subsets.

Points on this clone: The antigen is undetermined.

The germline V gene encodes CDR1 SGDLS and CDR2 YYNGEE. The germline V and J ends were trimmed by 1 base and 0 bases, with 8 bases remaining between them. The CDR3 contains 15 residues. Each subset's genomic DNA was split evenly across several immunoSEQ plates. As processed by the authors: Without quality scores, immunoSEQ junctional reads could not be filtered like full-length reads. Measured with immunoSEQ multiplex PCR; TCRdb has only the in-frame clones, and not every one. D and trimming were read from the DNA, whereas the V and J calls and clone size are those reported in that table. The sample has about 2.3 million clones, more than 85% seen once.

Sequenced: naive CD4+ T cells from PBMCs. Subset of the sample: CD45RA+ positively selected. The rearrangement links TRBV9 to TRBJ1-5, with D unresolved. This sequence was found in a man aged 18 to 29 in good health. Some clones in this sample may be carry-over from other donors' samples. CDR3 DNA sequence: TGTGCCAGCAGCGTAAGACCGGATAGCAATCAGCCCCAGCATTTT. Translated, it gives CASSVRPDSNQPQHF.